Following are 25 T cell receptor beta chains from one sample sequenced in a study of control samples from healthy donors and cancer patients. Repertoires were generated with immunoSEQ multiplex PCR, while TCRdb's copy carries only in-frame clones and drops some. The table has about 15,000 clones, 75% to 90% seen once. Sequencing was carried out using PBMCs. The receptors shown here come from a woman aged 70-85 years with colorectal cancer.

This chain joins TRBV5-1 and TRBJ1-2, with D possibly matching TRBD1 (6 bases). The CDR3 is 14 residues long. Germline-derived CDR1 and CDR2 are SGHRS and YFSETQ. Trimming stripped 5 bases from V and 5 bases from J, with 16 bases between. DNA of the CDR3: TGCGCCAGCAGTTCCACAGGGCCCGGGTATGGCTACACCTTC. Protein sequence: CASSSTGPGYGYTF.

The rearrangement uses TRBV7-2 and TRBJ2-7; possibly TRBD2 for D (6 bases). Trimming took off 1 base at V and 6 bases at J, with 16 bases between the two ends. The CDR3 spans 15 residues. Germline V gives CDR1 SGHTA, CDR2 FQGNSA. CDR3 sequence reads: CASSLGQGWRGEQYF. In nucleotides, the CDR3 is TGTGCCAGCAGCTTAGGGCAGGGCTGGCGGGGCGAGCAGTACTTC. The variable domain in full, with the rest retrieved from reference TRBV7-2 and TRBJ2-7, is GAGVSQSPSNKVTEKGKDVELRCDPISGHTALYWYRQSLGQGLEFLIYFQGNSAPDKSGLPSDRFSAERTGGSVSTLTIQRTQQEDSAVYLCASSLGQGWRGEQYFGPGTRLTVT.

The V and J genes are TRBV27 and TRBJ2-1, with D unclear. In germline, CDR1 is MNHEY, CDR2 SMNVEV (reference sequence). This CDR3 has 12 amino acids. V gave up 2 bases and J gave up 5 bases, with 4 bases separating them. CDR3 sequence: CASSLPNNEQFF. The CDR3 coding sequence is TGTGCCAGCAGTTTACCGAACAATGAGCAGTTCTTC.

The chain combines TRBV4-1 with TRBJ2-3; either TRBD1 or TRBD2 may supply D (5 bases each). The CDR3 runs to 16 residues. Germline lookup yields CDR1 MGHRA and CDR2 YSYEKL. V was clipped by 3 bases and J by 5 bases, with 18 bases between them. The DNA of the CDR3 is TGCGCCAGCAGCCATGGGGGACCCGAACAAAGAGATACGCAGTATTTT. Protein: CASSHGGPEQRDTQYF.

The chain links TRBV5-4 to TRBJ2-3; D possibly uses TRBD1 or TRBD2 (5 bases each). The CDR3 runs 16 residues. Looked up from germline, CDR1 is SGHNT and CDR2 is YYREEE (reference sequence). The V and J ends lost 1 base and 5 bases respectively, with 17 bases between them. CDR3 loop: CASSLSPVGDQDTQYF. CDR3 bases: TGTGCCAGCAGCTTGAGCCCGGTGGGGGATCAAGATACGCAGTATTTT.

The gene calls are TRBV5-1 and TRBJ2-5; TRBD1 matches at 9 bases. The junction had 9 bases not matched to a gene; V was cut back by 4 bases and J by 2 bases. The germline V gene encodes CDR1 SGHRS and CDR2 YFSETQ. The CDR3 has 16 amino acids. The chain's CDR3 is CASSKTGGLGQETQYF. CDR3 nucleotide sequence: TGCGCCAGCAGCAAAACAGGGGGCTTGGGACAAGAGACCCAGTACTTC.

The rearrangement links TRBV3-1 (or the pseudogene TRBV3-2) to TRBJ2-1; D possibly corresponds to TRBD2 (6 bases). V shed 7 bases and J shed 4 bases, with 20 bases lying between them. The germline V gene has CDR1 LGHDT and CDR2 YNNKEL (reference sequence). CDR3 length: 16 amino acids. CDR3 sequence reads: CASTPPGRKAYNEQFF. The CDR3, as DNA: TGTGCCAGCACCCCTCCCGGGAGAAAGGCTTACAATGAGCAGTTCTTC.

The genes are TRBV11-3 and TRBJ2-1; no firm D call. Deletions cut 4 bases from V and 8 bases from J, with 9 bases between. The CDR3 spans 12 residues. CDR1 SGHNT and CDR2 YENEEA come from the germline V gene. The DNA of the CDR3 is TGTGCCAGCAGCTCCCTCCCCCATGAGCAGTTCTTC. Translating it yields CASSSLPHEQFF.

The rearrangement uses TRBV13 and TRBJ1-2; D possibly corresponds to TRBD1 (5 bases). From germline, CDR1 is PRHDT and CDR2 FYEKMQ (reference sequence). V was cut by 5 bases and J by 4 bases, with 17 bases left in between. The CDR3 has 15 residues. CDR3 coding DNA: TGTGCCAGCAGCGCGAACAGGTTCGGGGGCTATGGCTACACCTTC. It specifies CASSANRFGGYGYTF.

This rearrangement joins TRBV27 to TRBJ2-3; D may be TRBD1 or TRBD2 (6 bases each). The germline V gene encodes CDR1 MNHEY and CDR2 SMNVEV (reference sequence). V was pared by 6 bases and J by 6 bases, with 16 bases between. The CDR3 contains 14 residues. The CDR3 protein is CASRSWGAVDTQYF. The CDR3 nucleotides read TGTGCCAGCAGAAGTTGGGGGGCTGTGGATACGCAGTATTTT.

J is TRBJ2-7 and V is TRBV3-1 (or the pseudogene TRBV3-2); D might be TRBD1 (5 bases). V lost 2 bases to trimming and J lost 6 bases, with 11 bases between them. Germline V gene lookup returns CDR1 LGHDT and CDR2 YNNKEL (reference sequence). The CDR3 consists of 13 residues. CDR3: CASSQLAGREQYF. The CDR3 DNA sequence: TGTGCCAGCAGCCAACTCGCAGGGCGCGAGCAGTACTTC.

In nucleotides, the CDR3 is TGTGCCAGCAGTGTTGGGTTGCGTGACGGGGAGCTGTTTTTT. It translates to CASSVGLRDGELFF. The genes are TRBV2 and TRBJ2-2; D is undetermined. V lost 4 bases and J 7 bases, leaving 13 bases between the germline ends. The CDR3 covers 14 residues. Germline V lookup: CDR1 SNHLY, CDR2 FYNNEI.

The rearrangement uses TRBV7-6 and TRBJ2-1, with 9 bases fitting TRBD2. J gave up 8 bases and V 6 bases, and 14 bases lay outside the gene matches. This CDR3 spans 16 amino acids. Looked up from germline, CDR1 is SGHVS and CDR2 is FNYEAQ. CDR3 loop: CASSEGIAGVIDEQFF. CDR3 DNA: TGTGCCAGCAGTGAAGGGATAGCGGGAGTTATAGATGAGCAGTTCTTC. The full variable domain, rest sourced from reference TRBV7-6 and TRBJ2-1, is GAGVSQSPRYKVTKRGQDVALRCDPISGHVSLYWYRQALGQGPEFLTYFNYEAQQDKSGLPNDRFSAERPEGSISTLTIQRTEQRDSAMYRCASSEGIAGVIDEQFFGPGTRLTVL.

The chain is built from TRBV4-3 and TRBJ1-2; TRBD1 matches at 7 bases. CDR1 LGHNA and CDR2 YSLEER come from the germline V gene. The CDR3 sequence is 16 residues long. V shed 1 base and J 2 bases; nucleotides not matched to a gene: 7. CDR3 loop: CASSQVLTGPNYGYTF. DNA for the CDR3: TGCGCCAGCAGCCAAGTCTTGACAGGGCCAAACTATGGCTACACCTTC.

The rearrangement links TRBV9 to TRBJ1-6; D uncertain. The CDR3 runs 12 residues. With 4 bases removed from V and 7 bases from J, the gap between germline ends came to 6 bases. Germline CDR1 SGDLS, CDR2 YYNGEE. The CDR3 is CASSYNNSPLHF. In DNA, the CDR3 is TGTGCCAGCAGCTATAACAATTCACCCCTCCACTTT.

The CDR3 here is CASSLDGLWDRPNEQFF. DNA for the CDR3: TGCGCCAGCAGCTTGGACGGACTTTGGGACAGGCCAAATGAGCAGTTCTTC. The chain uses TRBV5-1 and TRBJ2-1; 8 bases are shared with TRBD1. J lost 7 bases, V lost 0 bases, and 12 bases had no gene match. The CDR3 consists of 17 residues. CDR1 is SGHRS and CDR2 is YFSETQ in the germline V gene.

Only one count was recorded for this clone. V usage is TRBV2 and J usage is TRBJ2-1, with 7 bases lining up with TRBD2. Trimming at V came to 3 bases and at J to 8 bases, leaving 13 bases not matched to a gene. The CDR3 covers 16 residues. The germline V gene has CDR1 SNHLY and CDR2 FYNNEI. CDR3 coding DNA: TGTGCCAGCAGTGACCATCGATCCGGGACTACATATGAGCAGTTCTTC. Translation gives CASSDHRSGTTYEQFF.

The chain recombines TRBV28 with TRBJ1-5; D call uncertain. Germline V gene lookup returns CDR1 MDHEN and CDR2 SYDVKM. The CDR3 sequence is 13 residues long. Deletions cut 4 bases from V and 7 bases from J, with 11 bases between. The CDR3, as DNA: TGTGCCAGCAGTTCCGAGATTATCCAGCCCCAGCATTTT. Translation gives CASSSEIIQPQHF.

This chain connects TRBV6-2 or TRBV6-3 to TRBJ1-3; maybe TRBD1 (5 bases). The CDR3 length is 16 residues. The V end lost 5 bases, the J end lost 2 bases, and 16 bases lay between the germline ends. The germline V gene has CDR1 MNHEY and CDR2 SVGEGT. The CDR3 region is CASSGRVNAPGNTIYF. Here the CDR3 DNA reads TGTGCCAGCAGTGGCAGGGTGAACGCGCCTGGAAACACCATATATTTT.

V is TRBV10-3 and J is TRBJ2-7; D gene uncertain. The germline V gene encodes CDR1 ENHRY and CDR2 SYGVKD. The CDR3 runs 13 residues. V gave up 11 bases and J gave up 0 bases, with 14 bases separating them. The CDR3 bases are TGTGCCGTAAGATTTTCAGGCTCCTACGAGCAGTACTTC. Translation gives CAVRFSGSYEQYF.

This rearrangement joins TRBV3-1 (or the pseudogene TRBV3-2) to TRBJ1-1; D possibly corresponds to TRBD1 (6 bases). The germline CDR1 and CDR2 sequences are LGHDT and YNNKEL (reference sequence). This CDR3 has 15 residues. With 4 bases removed from V and 5 bases from J, the gap between germline ends came to 17 bases. The CDR3 nucleotides are TGTGCCAGCAGCCCCTACAGGGACCTGGGGACTGAAGCTTTCTTT. Translating gives CASSPYRDLGTEAFF.

The rearrangement uses TRBV20-1 and TRBJ2-3; 7 bases match TRBD2. V shed 3 bases, J shed 3 bases, and the junction held 6 bases outside the gene matches. Looked up from germline, CDR1 is DFQATT and CDR2 is SNEGSKA (reference sequence). The CDR3 sequence is 14 residues long. The CDR3 DNA follows: TGCAGTGCTAGTCCGGCGGGAGAGACAGATACGCAGTATTTT. Protein sequence: CSASPAGETDTQYF.

This chain links TRBV27 with TRBJ2-7; no definite D call. CDR1 MNHEY and CDR2 SMNVEV come from the germline V gene (reference sequence). V was pared by 3 bases and J by 6 bases, with 12 bases between. There are 13 residues in the CDR3. This CDR3 reads CASSLFGQGEQYF. CDR3 in DNA: TGTGCCAGCAGTTTGTTCGGGCAAGGCGAGCAGTACTTC.

V and J are TRBV6-2 or TRBV6-3 and TRBJ2-3; D unclear. CDR3 size: 14 residues. With 3 bases removed from V and 3 bases from J, the gap between germline ends came to 10 bases. Germline-derived CDR1 and CDR2 are MNHEY and SVGEGT. The CDR3 sequence: CASSYGQPTDTQYF. As DNA, the CDR3 is TGTGCCAGCAGTTATGGGCAGCCGACAGATACGCAGTATTTT.

The sample holds a few counts of this clone. The chain uses TRBV12-3 or TRBV12-4 and TRBJ1-1; D unclear. The V gene lost 2 bases and the J gene lost 7 bases, with 8 bases spanning the gap. The CDR3 is 12 amino acids. The CDR3 DNA sequence: TGTGCCAGCAGTTTATCGAGAATTGAAGCTTTCTTT. Translating gives CASSLSRIEAFF.